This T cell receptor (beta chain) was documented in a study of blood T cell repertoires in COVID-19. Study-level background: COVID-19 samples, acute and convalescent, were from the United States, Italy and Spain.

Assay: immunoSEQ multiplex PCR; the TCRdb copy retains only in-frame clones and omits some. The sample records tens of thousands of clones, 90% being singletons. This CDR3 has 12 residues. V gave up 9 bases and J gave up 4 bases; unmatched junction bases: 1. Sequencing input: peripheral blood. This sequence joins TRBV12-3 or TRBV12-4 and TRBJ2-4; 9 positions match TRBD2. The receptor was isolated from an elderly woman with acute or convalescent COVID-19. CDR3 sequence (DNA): TGTGCCAGTACTAGCGGGAAAAACATTCAGTACTTC. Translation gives CASTSGKNIQYF.